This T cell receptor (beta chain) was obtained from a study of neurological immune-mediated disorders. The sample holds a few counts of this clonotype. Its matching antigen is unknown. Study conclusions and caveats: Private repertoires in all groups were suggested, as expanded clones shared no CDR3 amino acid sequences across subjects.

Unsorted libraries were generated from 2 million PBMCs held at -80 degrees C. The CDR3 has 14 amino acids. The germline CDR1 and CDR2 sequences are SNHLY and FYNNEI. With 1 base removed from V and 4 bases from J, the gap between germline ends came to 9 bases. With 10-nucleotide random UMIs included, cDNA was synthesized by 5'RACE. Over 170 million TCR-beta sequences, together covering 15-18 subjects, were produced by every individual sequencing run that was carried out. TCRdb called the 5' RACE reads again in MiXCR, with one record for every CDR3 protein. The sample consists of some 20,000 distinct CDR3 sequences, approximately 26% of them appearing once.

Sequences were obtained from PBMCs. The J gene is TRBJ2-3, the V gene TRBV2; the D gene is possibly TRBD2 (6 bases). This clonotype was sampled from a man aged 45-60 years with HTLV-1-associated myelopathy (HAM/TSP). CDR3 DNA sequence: TGTGCCAGCAGTGAAGAGATAGCGGCAGATACGCAGTATTTT. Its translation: CASSEEIAADTQYF.